This T cell receptor beta chain was sequenced during a study of T cell responses to AZD1222 COVID-19 vaccine. The method was immunoSEQ multiplex PCR; TCRdb's version includes in-frame clones alone and lacks a portion of them. The data show roughly 24,000 clones, about nine tenths seen once. Pooled in the analysis were second doses at about 4 or about 12 weeks. Notes on the study in general: Donors, mostly white British, included more females; clonal diversity was possibly underestimated. Among AZD1222 vaccinees, only six or seven were seropositive at baseline.

Germline V gene sequence: CDR1 LGHNA, CDR2 YNFKEQ. The CDR3 loop spans 17 amino acids. Deletions cut 0 bases from V and 3 bases from J, with 15 bases between. Comments on this clone: Its specificity is not known.

The sequence derives from an adult who received the AZD1222 COVID-19 vaccine. The chain has TRBV4-2 and TRBJ2-1; possible D gene TRBD2, 5 bases. The sample was peripheral blood, taken 28 days after the second AZD1222 dose. The CDR3 sequence: CASSQDASGSFYNEQFF. In nucleotides, the CDR3 is TGTGCCAGCAGCCAAGATGCCAGCGGTTCTTTCTACAATGAGCAGTTCTTC.